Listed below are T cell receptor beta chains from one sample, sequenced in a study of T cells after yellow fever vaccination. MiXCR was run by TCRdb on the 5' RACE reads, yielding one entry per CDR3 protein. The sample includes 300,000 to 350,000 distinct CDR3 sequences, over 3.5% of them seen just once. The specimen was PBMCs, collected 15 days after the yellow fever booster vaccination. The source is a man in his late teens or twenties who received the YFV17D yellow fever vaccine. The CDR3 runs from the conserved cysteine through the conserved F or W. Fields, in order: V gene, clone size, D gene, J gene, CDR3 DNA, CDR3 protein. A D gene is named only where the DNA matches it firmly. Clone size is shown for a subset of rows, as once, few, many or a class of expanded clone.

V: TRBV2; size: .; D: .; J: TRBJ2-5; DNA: TGTGCCAGCAGTCCGGGACACCTCCAAGAGACCCAGTACTTC; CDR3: CASSPGHLQETQYF
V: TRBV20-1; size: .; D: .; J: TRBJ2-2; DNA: TGCAGTGCTAGGGGGGGATGGAACACAAACACCGGGGAGCTGTTTTTT; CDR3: CSARGGWNTNTGELFF
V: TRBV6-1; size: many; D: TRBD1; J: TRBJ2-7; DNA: TGTGCCAGCAACCGACAGGGTTACGAGCAGTACTTC; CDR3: CASNRQGYEQYF
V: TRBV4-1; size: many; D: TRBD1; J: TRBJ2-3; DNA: TGCGCCAGCAGCCTAGTACCTACAGGGGCCACAGATACGCAGTATTTT; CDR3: CASSLVPTGATDTQYF
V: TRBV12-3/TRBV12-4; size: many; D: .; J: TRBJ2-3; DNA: TGTGCCAGCAGTGCAGAGGCAGATACGCAGTATTTT; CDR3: CASSAEADTQYF
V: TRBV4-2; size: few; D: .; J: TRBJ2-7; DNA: TGTGCCAGTTGCCGGGACTCGAGCTCCTACGAGCAGTACTTC; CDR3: CASCRDSSSYEQYF
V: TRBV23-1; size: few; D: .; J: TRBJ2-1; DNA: TGCGCCAGCAGTCAAACCCCCGAGTCCTCACTGGGCAATGAGCAGTTCTTC; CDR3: CASSQTPESSLGNEQFF
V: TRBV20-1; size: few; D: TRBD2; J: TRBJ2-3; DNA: TGCAGTGCTAATCCCTCGGGGGCGGGGGGACCAGATACGCAGTATTTT; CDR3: CSANPSGAGGPDTQYF
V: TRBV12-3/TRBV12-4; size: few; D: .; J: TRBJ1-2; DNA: TGTGCCAGCGTAGAGGAGCCCGAATATGGCTACACCTTC; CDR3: CASVEEPEYGYTF
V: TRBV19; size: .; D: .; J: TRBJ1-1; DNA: TGTGCCAGTAGTTTGTTGCCAGGGTATACTGAAGCTTTCTTT; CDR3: CASSLLPGYTEAFF
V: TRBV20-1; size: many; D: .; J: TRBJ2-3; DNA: TGCAGTGCTCCTCGGCCCCCTGCTGTTACGCAGTATTTT; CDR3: CSAPRPPAVTQYF
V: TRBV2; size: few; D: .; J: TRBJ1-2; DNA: TGTGCCAGCAGTGGATTCATCAGGGGCGGCTACACCTTC; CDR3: CASSGFIRGGYTF
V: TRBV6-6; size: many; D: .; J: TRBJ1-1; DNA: TGTGCCAGCAGTTACTCAGGGGTGACTGAAGCTTTCTTT; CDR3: CASSYSGVTEAFF
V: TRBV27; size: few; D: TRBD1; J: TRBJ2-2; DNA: TGTGCCAGCACCTGGACAGGGGCCACCGGGGAGCTGTTTTTT; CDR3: CASTWTGATGELFF
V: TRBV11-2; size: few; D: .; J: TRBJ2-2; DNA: TGTGCCAGCAGCTTAGTTTTCCCCGGGGAGCTGTTTTTT; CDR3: CASSLVFPGELFF
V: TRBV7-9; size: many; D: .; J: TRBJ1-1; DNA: TGTGCCAGCAGCTTATTAGAGGGACGCGGCACTGAAGCTTTCTTT; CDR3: CASSLLEGRGTEAFF
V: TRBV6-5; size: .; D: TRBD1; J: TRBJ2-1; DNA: TGTGCCAGCAGTTACGGGACAGGGTTTTTAGAGCAGTTCTTC; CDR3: CASSYGTGFLEQFF
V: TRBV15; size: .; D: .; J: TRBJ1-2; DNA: TGTGCCACCAGCAGAGGAACTCCAGGGAACTATGGCTACACCTTC; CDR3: CATSRGTPGNYGYTF
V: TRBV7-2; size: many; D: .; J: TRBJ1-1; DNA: TGTGCCAGCAGCAGAGAATATAGGAACACTGAAGCTTTCTTT; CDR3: CASSREYRNTEAFF
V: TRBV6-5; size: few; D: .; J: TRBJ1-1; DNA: TGTGCCAGCAGGGCGGGAGGCCTTGGGGCTTTCTTT; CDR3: CASRAGGLGAFF
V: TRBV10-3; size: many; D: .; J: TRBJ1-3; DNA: TGTGCCATCAGTGAGGGCGGTATCTCTGGAAACACCATATATTTT; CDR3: CAISEGGISGNTIYF
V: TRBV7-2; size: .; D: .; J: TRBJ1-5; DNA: TGTGCCAGCACCCTCCAGGGTCAGCCCCAGCATTTT; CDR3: CASTLQGQPQHF
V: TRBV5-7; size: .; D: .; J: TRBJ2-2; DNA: TGTGCCAGCACCGACTTTATCGGGGAGCTGTTTTTT; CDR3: CASTDFIGELFF
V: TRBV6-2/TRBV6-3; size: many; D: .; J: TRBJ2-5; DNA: TGTGCCAGCAGTTGGGGTGGGGAGACCCAGTACTTC; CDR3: CASSWGGETQYF
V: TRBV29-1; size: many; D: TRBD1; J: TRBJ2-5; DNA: TGCAGCGTCGGACAGGGACGGATCGAGACCCAGTACTTC; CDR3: CSVGQGRIETQYF
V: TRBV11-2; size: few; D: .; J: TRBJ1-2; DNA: TGTGCCAGCAGCTTAGGGGGTTTAGCTAACTATGGCTACACCTTC; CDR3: CASSLGGLANYGYTF
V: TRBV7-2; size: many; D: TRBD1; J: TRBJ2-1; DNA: TGTGCCAGCAGCACTCGACAGGGACGGTACAATGAGCAGTTCTTC; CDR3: CASSTRQGRYNEQFF
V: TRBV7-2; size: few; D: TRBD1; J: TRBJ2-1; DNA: TGTGCCAGCAGCTCAGTGGGGTCCGGACAGGGGTCGAATGAGCAGTTCTTC; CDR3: CASSSVGSGQGSNEQFF
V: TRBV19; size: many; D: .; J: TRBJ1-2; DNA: TGTGCCAGTAGAATGTTCCAGGGAGCTAACTATGGCTACACCTTC; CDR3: CASRMFQGANYGYTF
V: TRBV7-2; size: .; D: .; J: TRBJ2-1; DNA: TGTGCCAGCAGCTTACTGGGGGCGAAGGTCAATGAGCAGTTCTTC; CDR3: CASSLLGAKVNEQFF